This is a list of T cell receptor beta chains from one sample in a study of T cells in localized non-small cell lung cancer. The table came from immunoSEQ multiplex PCR; TCRdb's copy has only in-frame clones and leaves some out. The repertoire consists of around 92,000 clones, with approximately 91% occurring once and the leading ten covering over 3.5%. The material sequenced was PBMCs, taken before any cancer treatment. These receptors originate from a woman aged 40-69 years with stage II squamous cell lung carcinoma. Each CDR3 is given with its conserved first and last residue. The order of the fields is J gene, V gene, clone size, D gene, CDR3 protein, CDR3 DNA. A D gene is named only where the DNA matches it firmly. Size is stated for part of the rows, as once, few or many counts, or as a class when the clone is expanded.

J: TRBJ2-7; V: TRBV6-1; size: NA; D: NA; CDR3: CASSGQKFYEQYF; DNA: TGTGCCAGCTCCGGTCAGAAGTTCTACGAGCAGTACTTC
J: TRBJ1-6; V: TRBV6-6; size: once; D: TRBD1; CDR3: CASSGQGNSPLHF; DNA: TGTGCCAGCAGTGGACAGGGAAATTCACCCCTCCACTTT
J: TRBJ2-1; V: TRBV6-4; size: NA; D: NA; CDR3: CASSVASSYNEQFF; DNA: TGTGCCAGCAGTGTGGCTAGCTCGTACAATGAGCAGTTCTTC
J: TRBJ2-7; V: TRBV25-1; size: NA; D: NA; CDR3: CASSVGYEQYF; DNA: TGTGCCAGCAGTGTGGGTTACGAGCAGTACTTC
J: TRBJ1-4; V: TRBV13; size: NA; D: NA; CDR3: CASSLGTTTNEKLFF; DNA: TGTGCCAGCAGCTTGGGGACAACAACTAATGAAAAACTGTTTTTT
J: TRBJ2-3; V: TRBV27; size: NA; D: NA; CDR3: CASSLSPPSLPGNTQYF; DNA: TGTGCCAGCAGTTTATCGCCTCCTAGCTTGCCCGGGAATACGCAGTATTTT
J: TRBJ1-1; V: TRBV6-1; size: NA; D: TRBD1; CDR3: CASGGQKNTEAFF; DNA: TGTGCCAGCGGGGGACAGAAGAACACTGAAGCTTTCTTT
J: TRBJ1-1; V: TRBV18; size: once; D: NA; CDR3: CASSPPGLWNTEAFF; DNA: TGTGCCAGCTCACCACCGGGCTTGTGGAACACTGAAGCTTTCTTT
J: TRBJ2-2; V: TRBV19; size: NA; D: TRBD1; CDR3: CASSTYGTVRTGELFF; DNA: TGTGCCAGTAGTACCTACGGGACAGTGCGCACCGGGGAGCTGTTTTTT
J: TRBJ1-2; V: TRBV7-9; size: NA; D: NA; CDR3: CASRQSGGNYGYTF; DNA: TGTGCCAGCAGGCAAAGCGGGGGGAACTATGGCTACACCTTC
J: TRBJ2-5; V: TRBV30; size: NA; D: NA; CDR3: CAWRRTTQGAETQYF; DNA: TGTGCCTGGAGACGGACCACCCAGGGCGCGGAGACCCAGTACTTC
J: TRBJ1-6; V: TRBV28; size: NA; D: TRBD1; CDR3: CASRTGGVNSPLHF; DNA: TGTGCCAGCAGAACAGGGGGTGTTAATTCACCCCTCCACTTT
J: TRBJ2-3; V: TRBV5-1; size: NA; D: TRBD2; CDR3: CASSPPLAGVNKDTQYF; DNA: TGCGCCAGCAGCCCACCACTAGCGGGAGTAAATAAGGATACGCAGTATTTT
J: TRBJ2-3; V: TRBV7-2; size: NA; D: NA; CDR3: CASSLGRSTDTQYF; DNA: TGTGCCAGCAGCTTGGGGAGGAGCACAGATACGCAGTATTTT
J: TRBJ1-1; V: TRBV28; size: NA; D: NA; CDR3: CASSSGGKNTEAFF; DNA: TGTGCCAGCAGTTCTGGAGGGAAGAACACTGAAGCTTTCTTT
J: TRBJ2-1; V: TRBV11-2; size: NA; D: NA; CDR3: CASSLVGAGNEQFF; DNA: TGTGCCAGCAGCTTAGTCGGGGCGGGCAATGAGCAGTTCTTC
J: TRBJ1-4; V: TRBV6-5; size: NA; D: NA; CDR3: CASSLGQLNEKLFF; DNA: TGTGCCAGCAGCCTCGGACAGCTTAATGAAAAACTGTTTTTT
J: TRBJ1-5; V: TRBV25-1; size: NA; D: NA; CDR3: CASSESRFGPQHF; DNA: TGTGCCAGCAGTGAATCCAGATTTGGGCCCCAGCATTTT
J: TRBJ1-2; V: TRBV6-5; size: NA; D: NA; CDR3: CASRDSTNYGYTF; DNA: TGTGCCAGCAGGGACAGTACTAACTATGGCTACACCTTC
J: TRBJ2-3; V: TRBV12-2; size: NA; D: NA; CDR3: CASRLGGGTDTQYF; DNA: TGTGCAAGTCGCTTAGGGGGGGGCACAGATACGCAGTATTTT
J: TRBJ1-4; V: TRBV19; size: NA; D: TRBD1; CDR3: CASRDRGATNEKLFF; DNA: TGTGCCAGTAGAGACAGGGGGGCCACTAATGAAAAACTGTTTTTT
J: TRBJ2-2; V: TRBV19; size: once; D: TRBD2; CDR3: CASSTGQGGGITGELFF; DNA: TGTGCCAGTAGTACCGGCCAGGGCGGGGGAATCACCGGGGAGCTGTTTTTT
J: TRBJ2-7; V: TRBV5-1; size: NA; D: TRBD1; CDR3: CASSLVGTGVHEQYF; DNA: TGCGCCAGCAGCCTAGTCGGGACAGGGGTACACGAGCAGTACTTC
J: TRBJ2-2; V: TRBV5-4; size: once; D: TRBD1; CDR3: CASSEPTQGDRENTGELFF; DNA: TGTGCCAGCAGCGAGCCCACTCAAGGGGACAGGGAGAACACCGGGGAGCTGTTTTTT
J: TRBJ2-7; V: TRBV7-6; size: NA; D: NA; CDR3: CASSLGREQYF; DNA: TGTGCCAGCAGCTTAGGGCGCGAGCAGTACTTC